Sequencing of this T cell receptor (beta chain) was carried out in a study of blood T cell repertoires in COVID-19. Background on the study: T cells, B-cell-depleted T cells, or PBMCs provided the cDNA or gDNA that served as material.

Germline V gene data show CDR1 as SGDLS and CDR2 as YYNGEE. The CDR3 has 16 amino acids. V gave up 0 bases and J gave up 3 bases; unmatched junction bases: 5. As handled by the study authors: Cell counts per sample came from amplifying reference gene primers. Repertoires were generated with immunoSEQ multiplex PCR, while TCRdb's copy carries only in-frame clones and drops some. V and J calls and clone size are those listed in that table; D and trimming were worked out from the DNA. The sample consists of over 100,000 clones, about 85% of them appearing once. The chain employs TRBV9 and TRBJ2-5, with 10 bases identical to TRBD1. The source material was peripheral blood. This clonotype was sampled from an elderly man with acute or convalescent COVID-19. The CDR3 protein is CASSVALTGGEETQYF. The CDR3 DNA sequence: TGTGCCAGCAGCGTAGCGCTGACAGGGGGCGAAGAGACCCAGTACTTC.